One and the same sample provided the 3 T cell receptor beta chains below, sequenced in a study of T-cell reconstitution after alpha-beta-depleted transplantation in children. For TCRbeta, the library was prepared with unique molecular identifiers. MiXCR, applied by TCRdb to the PCR reads, yields one record per CDR3 protein. The repertoire holds 150,000 to 250,000 distinct CDR3 sequences, with 14% to 15% as singletons. Source: PBMCs from the stem cell graft donor, taken from the stem cell graft. The source of these receptors is a human donor who donated a stem cell graft to a child with acute lymphoblastic leukemia.

About this clonotype itself: A much bigger clone sits one base away, suggesting this may be a read error. The rearrangement links TRBV6-2 or TRBV6-3 to TRBJ2-7; D might be TRBD1 (5 bases). Germline values: CDR1 MNHEY, CDR2 SVGEGT. The CDR3 covers 10 residues. The CDR3 DNA follows: TGTGTCAGCAGGGACTACGAGCAGTACTTC. Encoded protein: CVSRDYEQYF.

In its sample, this clonotype was seen many times. The chain recombines TRBV21-1 with TRBJ1-2; whether TRBD1, the table's D call, matches the DNA was not checked. TRBV21-1 is an annotated pseudogene. The CDR3 consists of 12 residues. Here the CDR3 reads CASRRRDYGYTF. The CDR3 DNA follows: TGTGCCAGCAGACGCCGGGACTATGGCTACACCTTC.

The chain uses TRBV20-1 and TRBJ2-1; D is perhaps TRBD1 (6 bases). The CDR3 is 14 amino acids. V dropped 3 bases and J dropped 8 bases, with 17 bases sitting between them. The germline CDR1 and CDR2 sequences are DFQATT and SNEGSKA (reference sequence). Here the CDR3 reads CSASRGPSLHEQFF. DNA for the CDR3: TGCAGTGCTAGCAGGGGACCCTCGTTACATGAGCAGTTCTTC.